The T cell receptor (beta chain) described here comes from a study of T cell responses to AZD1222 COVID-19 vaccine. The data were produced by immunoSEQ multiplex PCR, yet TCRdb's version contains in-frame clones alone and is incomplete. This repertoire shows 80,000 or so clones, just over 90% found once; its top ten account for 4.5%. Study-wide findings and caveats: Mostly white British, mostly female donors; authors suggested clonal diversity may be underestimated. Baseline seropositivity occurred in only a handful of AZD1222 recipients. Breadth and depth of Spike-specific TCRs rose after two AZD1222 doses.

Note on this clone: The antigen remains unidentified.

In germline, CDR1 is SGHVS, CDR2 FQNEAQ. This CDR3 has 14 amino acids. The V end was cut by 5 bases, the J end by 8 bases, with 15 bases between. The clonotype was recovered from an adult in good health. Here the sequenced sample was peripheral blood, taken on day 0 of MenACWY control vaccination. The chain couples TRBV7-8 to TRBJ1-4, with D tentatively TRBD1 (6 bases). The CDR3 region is CASSPGEGWEKLFF. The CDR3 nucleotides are TGTGCCAGCAGCCCAGGGGAGGGTTGGGAAAAACTGTTTTTT.